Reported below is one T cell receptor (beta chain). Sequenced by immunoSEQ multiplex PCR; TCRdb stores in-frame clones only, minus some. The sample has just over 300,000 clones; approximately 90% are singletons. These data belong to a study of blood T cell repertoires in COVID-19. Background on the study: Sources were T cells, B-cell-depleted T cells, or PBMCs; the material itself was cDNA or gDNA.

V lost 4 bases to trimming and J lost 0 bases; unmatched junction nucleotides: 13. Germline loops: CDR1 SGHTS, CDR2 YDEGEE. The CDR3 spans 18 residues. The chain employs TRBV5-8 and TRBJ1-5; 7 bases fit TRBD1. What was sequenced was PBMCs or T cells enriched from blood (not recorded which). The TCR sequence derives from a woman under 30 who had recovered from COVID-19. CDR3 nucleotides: TGTGCCAGCAGCCTTAGAAGGGGGCGCGCGGATAGCAATCAGCCCCAGCATTTT. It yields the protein CASSLRRGRADSNQPQHF.